The rows below give T cell receptor beta chains drawn from one sample of a study of cytomegalovirus exposure and HLA in healthy donors. Some clones are missing from TCRdb's copy, which holds only in-frame ones; the method was immunoSEQ multiplex PCR. Of approximately 200,000 clones detected, around 85% appear once; the ten largest clones hold 1% to 1.5%. Sequenced input: PBMCs. The receptors shown here come from a human donor in good health. The CDR3 runs from the conserved cysteine through the conserved F or W. A D gene is named only where the DNA matches it firmly. Clone size is shown for a subset of rows, as once, few, many or a class of expanded clone.

>-|TRBV28|TRBJ2-1|-
CASNRAVYNEQFF
TGTGCCAGCAATCGAGCGGTCTACAATGAGCAGTTCTTC
>-|TRBV30|TRBJ1-4|TRBD1
CAWSHPGQREKLFF
TGTGCCTGGAGTCACCCGGGACAGAGAGAAAAACTGTTTTTT
>once|TRBV7-9|TRBJ2-2|TRBD2
CSSSPLRTSGYTGELFF
TGTTCCAGCAGCCCCCTAAGGACTAGCGGGTACACCGGGGAGCTGTTTTTT
>-|TRBV15|TRBJ2-2|-
CATSRDPLAGELFF
TGTGCCACCAGCAGAGACCCCCTTGCCGGGGAGCTGTTTTTT
>-|TRBV28|TRBJ1-2|-
CASSRGGYGYTF
TGTGCCAGCAGTCGGGGGGGATATGGCTACACCTTC
>once|TRBV30|TRBJ1-5|-
CAWSVRGIRGHQPQHF
TGTGCCTGGAGTGTCCGGGGAATACGAGGGCATCAGCCCCAGCATTTT
>once|TRBV9|TRBJ2-7|TRBD2
CASSETGTSVFDEQYF
TGTGCCAGCAGTGAAACCGGGACTAGCGTTTTCGACGAGCAGTACTTC
>once|TRBV5-1|TRBJ2-7|-
CASSEMGYSTYEQYF
TGCGCCAGCAGCGAGATGGGCTACTCAACCTACGAGCAGTACTTC
>-|TRBV4-2|TRBJ2-3|-
CASSPRAVGTDTQYF
TGTGCCAGCAGCCCGCGGGCGGTGGGGACAGATACGCAGTATTTT
>-|TRBV7-9|TRBJ1-2|-
CASSPQGTRGGYTF
TGTGCCAGCAGCCCTCAAGGTACCCGCGGCGGCTACACCTTC
>-|TRBV15|TRBJ2-7|-
CATSAGSGYEQYF
TGTGCCACCAGCGCCGGGAGCGGCTACGAGCAGTACTTC
>-|TRBV2|TRBJ1-5|-
CASSEAWGGYNQPQHF
TGTGCCAGCAGTGAAGCTTGGGGGGGTTACAATCAGCCCCAGCATTTT
>-|TRBV27|TRBJ2-7|-
CASSLSPTAGPIHEQYF
TGTGCCAGCAGTTTAAGCCCCACAGCTGGGCCGATCCACGAGCAGTACTTC
>-|TRBV5-8|TRBJ2-7|-
CASSRGGRGWEQYF
TGTGCCAGCAGCCGGGGTGGCAGAGGGTGGGAGCAGTACTTC
>few|TRBV5-4|TRBJ2-7|TRBD1
CASSLWGTGGVRVQYF
TGTGCCAGCAGCTTGTGGGGTACAGGGGGAGTTAGGGTGCAGTACTTC
>-|TRBV6-5|TRBJ2-2|-
CASSRENTGELFF
TGTGCCAGCAGCCGGGAGAACACCGGGGAGCTGTTTTTT
>-|TRBV27|TRBJ2-7|TRBD1
CASSLNRGTYEQYF
TGTGCCAGCAGTTTAAACAGGGGCACCTACGAGCAGTACTTC
>few|TRBV7-2|TRBJ1-2|TRBD1
CASSYEGAVSVYGYTF
TGTGCCAGCAGCTATGAGGGGGCTGTTTCGGTCTATGGCTACACCTTC
>-|TRBV13|TRBJ2-1|TRBD2
CASSSTSGRAHRSEQFF
TGTGCCAGCAGCTCGACTAGCGGGAGGGCCCACCGGAGTGAGCAGTTCTTC
>-|TRBV11-2|TRBJ2-5|TRBD2
CASSSTGLAGGPHQETQYF
TGTGCCAGCAGCTCCACGGGACTAGCGGGAGGGCCCCACCAAGAGACCCAGTACTTC
>-|TRBV5-1|TRBJ2-7|-
CASSLGVVPSYEQYF
TGCGCCAGCAGCTTGGGAGTGGTTCCCTCCTACGAGCAGTACTTC
>-|TRBV7-9|TRBJ2-5|-
CASSDPRVRGETQYF
TGTGCCAGCAGCGACCCGCGGGTGAGGGGGGAGACCCAGTACTTC
>-|TRBV9|TRBJ2-7|TRBD1
CASSPTGTGVEQYF
TGTGCCAGCAGCCCAACCGGGACAGGGGTCGAGCAGTACTTC
>-|TRBV9|TRBJ2-3|TRBD2
CASSVGAGVGTDTQYF
TGTGCCAGCAGCGTAGGGGCGGGAGTTGGCACAGATACGCAGTATTTT
>-|TRBV28|TRBJ1-1|-
CASGGTSNEAFF
TGTGCCAGCGGCGGGACGTCAAATGAAGCTTTCTTT
>-|TRBV4-3|TRBJ2-4|TRBD1
CASSQDRAGGRGTKNIQYF
TGCGCCAGCAGCCAAGATAGGGCAGGGGGAAGGGGAACCAAAAACATTCAGTACTTC
>-|TRBV10-3|TRBJ1-3|-
CAISESASGNTIYF
TGTGCCATCAGTGAGTCAGCCTCTGGAAACACCATATATTTT
>-|TRBV9|TRBJ2-1|TRBD2
CASSPASGRSHEQFF
TGTGCCAGCAGCCCAGCTAGCGGGAGGTCCCATGAGCAGTTCTTC
>-|TRBV27|TRBJ2-7|-
CPRAGKHEQYF
TGTCCCCGGGCAGGGAAACACGAGCAGTACTTC
>once|TRBV9|TRBJ2-5|TRBD2
CASSVRTSGPEPETQYF
TGTGCCAGCAGCGTCCGGACTAGCGGGCCAGAACCGGAGACCCAGTACTTC
>-|TRBV9|TRBJ2-5|-
CASSPTLWGRETQYF
TGTGCCAGCAGCCCGACGCTTTGGGGCCGAGAGACCCAGTACTTC
>-|TRBV7-9|TRBJ2-7|TRBD1
CASSGTWGTAQSSYEQYF
TGTGCCAGCAGCGGAACTTGGGGGACAGCCCAAAGTTCCTACGAGCAGTACTTC
>-|TRBV5-4|TRBJ1-6|-
CASSLSAGMANSPLHF
TGTGCCAGCAGCTTGTCGGCAGGGATGGCGAATTCACCCCTCCACTTT
>few|TRBV28|TRBJ1-1|-
CASSPGDSQNTEAFF
TGTGCCAGCAGTCCAGGAGACAGTCAGAACACTGAAGCTTTCTTT
>once|TRBV7-9|TRBJ2-6|-
CSSSAGVGLVSGANVLTF
TGTTCCAGCAGCGCCGGGGTCGGACTCGTCTCTGGGGCCAACGTCCTGACTTTC
>-|TRBV10-3|TRBJ1-5|TRBD1
CAIKRDRTQPQHF
TGTGCCATCAAGAGGGACAGGACTCAGCCCCAGCATTTT
>-|TRBV27|TRBJ2-1|TRBD2
CASSLIAGGPYNEQFF
TGTGCCAGCAGTTTAATCGCGGGAGGGCCCTACAATGAGCAGTTCTTC
>-|TRBV28|TRBJ1-1|TRBD1
CASSQTDRVKAFF
TGTGCCAGCAGTCAAACCGACAGGGTGAAAGCTTTCTTT
>once|TRBV19|TRBJ2-7|-
CASSMGISVYEQYF
TGTGCCAGTAGTATGGGCATTAGCGTTTACGAGCAGTACTTC
>-|TRBV19|TRBJ2-2|-
CASTLRQVNTGELFF
TGTGCCAGTACCCTTCGACAGGTGAACACCGGGGAGCTGTTTTTT
>-|TRBV7-3|TRBJ1-1|-
CASSLQMNTEAFF
TGTGCCAGCAGCTTACAGATGAACACTGAAGCTTTCTTT
>-|TRBV12-2|TRBJ2-7|-
CASRLARREGSYEQYF
TGTGCAAGTCGCTTAGCGCGCAGGGAAGGGTCCTACGAGCAGTACTTC
>-|TRBV2|TRBJ2-7|-
CASSGGGEQYF
TGTGCCAGCAGTGGAGGAGGCGAGCAGTACTTC
>-|TRBV10-3|TRBJ2-7|TRBD2
CAISTGTSGTYEQYF
TGTGCCATCAGCACCGGGACTAGCGGGACTTACGAGCAGTACTTC
>-|TRBV4-3|TRBJ2-7|TRBD2
CASSQETSGSYEQYF
TGCGCCAGCAGCCAAGAAACTAGCGGGAGTTACGAGCAGTACTTC
>-|TRBV5-1|TRBJ1-2|TRBD1
CASSLQGAGSYGYTF
TGCGCCAGCAGCTTGCAGGGGGCGGGGAGCTATGGCTACACCTTC
>-|TRBV6-5|TRBJ2-2|TRBD1
CASSLDRRNTGELFF
TGTGCCAGCAGTCTGGACAGGAGGAACACCGGGGAGCTGTTTTTT
>-|TRBV7-3|TRBJ2-1|TRBD1
CASSRGQGLNNEQFF
TGTGCCAGCAGCAGGGGACAGGGGCTAAACAATGAGCAGTTCTTC
>-|TRBV5-4|TRBJ1-6|-
CASSLQGRYNSPLHF
TGTGCCAGCAGCTTGCAGGGTAGATATAATTCACCCCTCCACTTT